Listed below are T cell receptor beta chains from one sample, sequenced in a study of neurological immune-mediated disorders. TCRdb independently ran MiXCR on the 5' RACE reads; one entry per CDR3 protein. Of 75,000 to 90,000 distinct CDR3 sequences listed, around a tenth are singletons. Sequenced material: PBMCs. These receptors originate from a man in his forties in good health. The CDR3 runs from the conserved cysteine through the conserved F or W. D genes are given only for firm matches. Clone size, where shown, is once, few, many, or a class for clones that have expanded.

D: NA; V: TRBV18; J: TRBJ2-4; size: many; CDR3: CASSPGWPKNIQYF; DNA: TGTGCCAGCTCACCTGGGTGGCCCAAAAACATTCAGTACTTC
D: NA; V: TRBV3-1; J: TRBJ1-5; size: many; CDR3: CASSQDLFLNQPQHF; DNA: TGTGCCAGCAGCCAAGATCTATTCTTGAATCAGCCCCAGCATTTT
D: NA; V: TRBV18; J: TRBJ2-7; size: many; CDR3: CASSPSSGGYEQYF; DNA: TGTGCCAGCTCACCAAGCTCCGGGGGCTACGAGCAGTACTTC
D: NA; V: TRBV20-1; J: TRBJ2-7; size: many; CDR3: CSARLGGGYEQYF; DNA: TGCAGTGCTAGGCTAGGGGGAGGGTACGAGCAGTACTTC
D: TRBD1; V: TRBV27; J: TRBJ2-7; size: many; CDR3: CASSLQGVNEQYF; DNA: TGTGCCAGCAGTTTGCAGGGGGTTAACGAGCAGTACTTC
D: NA; V: TRBV27; J: TRBJ2-1; size: many; CDR3: CASSLSPRDQFF; DNA: TGTGCCAGCAGTTTATCCCCTAGGGACCAGTTCTTC
D: NA; V: TRBV6-5; J: TRBJ1-3; size: NA; CDR3: CASRRDGYSGNTIYF; DNA: TGTGCCAGCAGGAGGGACGGATACTCTGGAAACACCATATATTTT
D: NA; V: TRBV5-1; J: TRBJ2-3; size: many; CDR3: CASSPWDVTDTQYF; DNA: TGCGCCAGCAGCCCTTGGGACGTAACAGATACGCAGTATTTT
D: TRBD2; V: TRBV7-3; J: TRBJ2-7; size: many; CDR3: CASSSGLGGSDEQYF; DNA: TGTGCCAGCAGCTCGGGACTAGGGGGATCCGACGAGCAGTACTTC
D: TRBD2; V: TRBV7-9; J: TRBJ2-3; size: many; CDR3: CASSLGTSGNTDTQYF; DNA: TGTGCCAGCAGCTTAGGGACTAGCGGGAACACAGATACGCAGTATTTT
D: NA; V: TRBV12-3/TRBV12-4; J: TRBJ2-4; size: many; CDR3: CASSLGEGIQYF; DNA: TGTGCCAGCAGTTTAGGAGAAGGCATTCAGTACTTC
D: TRBD2; V: TRBV11-2; J: TRBJ2-1; size: few; CDR3: CASSTILLAGGSGEQFF; DNA: TGTGCCAGCAGCACAATCCTACTAGCGGGAGGGTCCGGGGAGCAGTTCTTC
D: TRBD1; V: TRBV24-1; J: TRBJ2-5; size: NA; CDR3: CSTSDVSGTGVETQYF; DNA: TGTTCCACCAGTGATGTCAGTGGGACAGGGGTAGAGACCCAGTACTTC
D: NA; V: TRBV3-1; J: TRBJ1-1; size: many; CDR3: CASSQRGEAFF; DNA: TGTGCCAGCAGCCAAAGGGGAGAGGCTTTCTTT
D: NA; V: TRBV7-9; J: TRBJ2-1; size: many; CDR3: CASTPYSEPQFF; DNA: TGTGCCAGCACCCCCTATTCGGAGCCTCAGTTCTTC
D: NA; V: TRBV3-1; J: TRBJ2-5; size: many; CDR3: CASSQDFQETQYF; DNA: TGTGCCAGCAGCCAAGACTTCCAAGAGACCCAGTACTTC